This T cell receptor beta chain was recovered during a study of cytomegalovirus exposure and HLA in healthy donors. General study results and limits: In a later analysis, TCR association rates varied by HLA locus: DRB1 most, HLA-C fewest. Exclusion as indistinguishable affected some V segments, including TRBV6-2 and TRBV6-3. Cytomegalovirus association was assigned to more than 150 TCR beta chains.

The PCR ran on 60 Vbeta and 13 Jbeta primers. Clones were read by immunoSEQ multiplex PCR, and TCRdb kept only the in-frame ones, dropping some. The sample includes 100,000 to 150,000 clones, 60% to 80% of them seen just once. Germline V gene data show CDR1 as ENHRY and CDR2 as SYGVKD. The CDR3 is 14 residues long. A note on this clone: Its antigen remains unidentified.

J is TRBJ2-5 and V is TRBV10-3; TRBD1 is a possible D gene (6 bases). The tail of the sequence fits TRBJ2-7 better, so the J call may be wrong. Sequencing was done on a sample of PBMCs. This TCR came from a woman aged 45-59 years in good health and CMV-seronegative. The CDR3 is CAISESAGVYEQYF. The DNA of the CDR3 is TGTGCCATCAGTGAGTCGGCAGGGGTCTACGAGCAGTACTTC.